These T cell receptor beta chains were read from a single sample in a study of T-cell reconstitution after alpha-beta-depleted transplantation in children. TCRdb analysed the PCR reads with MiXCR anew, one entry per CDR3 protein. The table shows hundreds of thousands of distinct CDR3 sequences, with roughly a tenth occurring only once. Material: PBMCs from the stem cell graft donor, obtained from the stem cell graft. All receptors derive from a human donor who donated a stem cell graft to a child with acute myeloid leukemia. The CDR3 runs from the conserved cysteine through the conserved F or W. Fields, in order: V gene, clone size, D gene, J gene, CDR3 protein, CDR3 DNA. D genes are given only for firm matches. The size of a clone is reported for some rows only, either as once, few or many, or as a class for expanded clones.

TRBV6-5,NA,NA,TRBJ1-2,CASSYSSGDNYGYTF,TGTGCCAGCAGTTACTCGAGCGGGGATAACTATGGCTACACCTTC
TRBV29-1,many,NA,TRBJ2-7,CSAGRQGVEQYF,TGCAGCGCCGGACGACAAGGGGTCGAGCAGTACTTC
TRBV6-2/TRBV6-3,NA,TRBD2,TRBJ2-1,CASSYSKRGSSYNEQFF,TGTGCCAGCAGTTACTCGAAGCGGGGGAGCTCCTACAATGAGCAGTTCTTC
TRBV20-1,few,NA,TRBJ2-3,CSAKRGSVTDTQYF,TGCAGTGCAAAGAGGGGCAGCGTCACAGATACGCAGTATTTT
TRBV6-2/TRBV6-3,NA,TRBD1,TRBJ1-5,CASSYSGAGGVILGNQPQHF,TGTGCCAGCAGTTACTCGGGGGCAGGGGGCGTGATATTGGGCAATCAGCCCCAGCATTTT
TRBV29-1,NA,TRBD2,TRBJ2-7,CSVEVLSSGRVDEQYF,TGCAGCGTTGAAGTTCTATCGAGCGGGAGGGTAGACGAGCAGTACTTC
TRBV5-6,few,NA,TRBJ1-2,CASSLVQGGSYGYTF,TGTGCCAGCAGCTTGGTACAGGGCGGGTCCTATGGCTACACCTTC
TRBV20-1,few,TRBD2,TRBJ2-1,CCARVGTSGAYNEQFF,TGCTGTGCTAGAGTAGGTACTAGCGGGGCCTACAATGAGCAGTTCTTC
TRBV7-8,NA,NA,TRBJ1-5,CASASGAVNQPQHF,TGTGCCAGCGCCTCGGGGGCCGTCAATCAGCCCCAGCATTTT
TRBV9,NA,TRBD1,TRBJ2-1,CASSVARQGLVNNEQFF,TGTGCCAGCAGCGTAGCGCGACAGGGATTGGTGAACAATGAGCAGTTCTTC
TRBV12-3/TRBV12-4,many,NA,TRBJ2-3,CASSFGSDTQYF,TGTGCCAGCAGCTTCGGTTCGGATACGCAGTATTTT
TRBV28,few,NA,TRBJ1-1,CASLRSGADTEAFF,TGTGCCAGCCTCCGGTCAGGGGCGGACACTGAAGCTTTCTTT
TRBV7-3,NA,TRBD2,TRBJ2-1,CASSLRPSGSDEQFF,TGTGCCAGCAGCTTACGGCCTAGCGGGTCTGATGAGCAGTTCTTC
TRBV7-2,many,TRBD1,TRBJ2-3,CASSSDRGTDTQYF,TGTGCCAGCAGCTCGGACAGGGGGACAGATACGCAGTATTTT
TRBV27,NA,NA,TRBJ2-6,CASSLAGRSGANVLTF,TGTGCCAGCAGTTTAGCGGGCCGCTCTGGGGCCAACGTCCTGACTTTC
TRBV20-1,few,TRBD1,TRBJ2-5,CSARQDRGGQETQYF,TGCAGTGCTAGACAAGACAGGGGAGGTCAAGAGACCCAGTACTTC
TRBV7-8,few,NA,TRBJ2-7,CASSPYRRSSYEQYF,TGTGCCAGCAGCCCGTACAGGCGGAGCTCCTACGAGCAGTACTTC
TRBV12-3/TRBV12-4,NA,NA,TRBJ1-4,CASSLYPTNEKLFF,TGTGCCAGCAGTCTGTACCCAACTAATGAAAAACTGTTTTTT
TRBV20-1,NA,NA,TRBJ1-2,CSARDQGQTNPLSYGYTF,TGCAGTGCTAGAGATCAGGGGCAGACTAACCCTCTTAGCTATGGCTACACCTTC
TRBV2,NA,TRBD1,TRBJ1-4,CASRVTGGPNEKLFF,TGTGCCAGCAGGGTCACAGGGGGACCTAATGAAAAACTGTTTTTT
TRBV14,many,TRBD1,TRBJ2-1,CASTGDSYNEQFF,TGTGCCAGCACCGGGGACAGCTACAATGAGCAGTTCTTC
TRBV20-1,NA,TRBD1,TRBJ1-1,CSATTPDRGSSEAFF,TGCAGTGCTACGACCCCGGACAGGGGAAGTTCTGAAGCTTTCTTT
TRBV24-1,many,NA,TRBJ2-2,CATSAPRTRATLQSTGELFF,TGTGCCACCAGTGCCCCCCGGACCAGAGCGACACTCCAGAGCACCGGGGAGCTGTTTTTT
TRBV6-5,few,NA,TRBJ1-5,CASSYAGHDSSNQPQHF,TGTGCCAGCAGTTACGCCGGTCACGACAGCAGCAATCAGCCCCAGCATTTT
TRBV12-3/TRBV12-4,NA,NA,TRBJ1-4,CASSFQTNEKLFF,TGTGCCAGCAGTTTTCAAACTAATGAAAAACTGTTTTTT
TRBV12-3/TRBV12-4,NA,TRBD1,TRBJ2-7,CASSRGQGADHEQYF,TGTGCCAGCAGCCGCGGACAGGGGGCTGACCACGAGCAGTACTTC
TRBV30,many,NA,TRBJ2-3,CAWSSHPTDTQYF,TGTGCCTGGAGCAGCCATCCCACAGATACGCAGTATTTT
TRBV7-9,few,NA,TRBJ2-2,CASSPVPTGELFF,TGTGCCAGCAGCCCCGTCCCCACCGGGGAGCTGTTTTTT
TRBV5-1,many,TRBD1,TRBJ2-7,CASSSGDRVSYEQYF,TGCGCCAGCAGCTCCGGGGACAGGGTCTCCTACGAGCAGTACTTC
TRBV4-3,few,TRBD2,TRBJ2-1,CASSQGASGSLAGEQFF,TGCGCCAGCAGCCAAGGGGCTAGCGGGAGCTTAGCCGGTGAGCAGTTCTTC
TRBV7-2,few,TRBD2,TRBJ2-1,CASSTPTGLAGYNEQFF,TGTGCCAGCAGCACCCCAACCGGTCTAGCGGGTTACAATGAGCAGTTCTTC
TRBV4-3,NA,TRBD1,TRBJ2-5,CASSQSTGTVETQYF,TGCGCCAGCAGCCAATCAACCGGGACAGTGGAGACCCAGTACTTC
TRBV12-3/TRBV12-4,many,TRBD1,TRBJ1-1,CASSQADRGMNTEAFF,TGTGCCAGCAGTCAAGCGGACAGGGGAATGAACACTGAAGCTTTCTTT
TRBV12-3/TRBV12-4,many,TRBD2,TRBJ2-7,CASSLAGGPREQYF,TGTGCCAGCAGTCTAGCGGGAGGGCCGCGGGAGCAGTACTTC
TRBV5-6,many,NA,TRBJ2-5,CASSLGGNPQETQYF,TGTGCCAGCAGCTTGGGGGGGAACCCCCAAGAGACCCAGTACTTC
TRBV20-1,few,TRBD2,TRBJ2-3,CSAQRVSGRTDTQYF,TGCAGTGCCCAGCGAGTTAGCGGGAGGACAGATACGCAGTATTTT
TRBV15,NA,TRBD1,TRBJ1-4,CATSRDRGTGGNEKLFF,TGTGCCACCAGCAGAGATCGGGGGACAGGGGGGAATGAAAAACTGTTTTTT
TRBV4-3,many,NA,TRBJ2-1,CASSLTRGSNNEQFF,TGCGCCAGCAGCCTGACTCGCGGGTCGAACAATGAGCAGTTCTTC
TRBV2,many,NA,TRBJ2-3,CASRGSTATDTQYF,TGTGCCAGCAGGGGGTCGACAGCCACAGATACGCAGTATTTT
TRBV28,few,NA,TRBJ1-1,CASSLRRVVSSWRNSEAFF,TGTGCCAGCAGTTTGCGTAGGGTGGTCTCGTCCTGGCGCAACTCTGAAGCTTTCTTT
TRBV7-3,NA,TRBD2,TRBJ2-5,CASSRLAARRETQYF,TGTGCCAGCAGCCGACTAGCGGCCCGAAGAGAGACCCAGTACTTC
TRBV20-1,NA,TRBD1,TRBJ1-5,CSARSGTGGIGNQPQHF,TGCAGTGCTAGATCGGGGACAGGGGGCATTGGGAATCAGCCCCAGCATTTT
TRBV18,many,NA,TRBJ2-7,CASSPLDSYEQYF,TGTGCCAGCTCACCCTTGGACAGCTACGAGCAGTACTTC
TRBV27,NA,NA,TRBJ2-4,CASSPLDRRAKNIQYF,TGTGCCAGCAGTCCCCTCGACAGGCGAGCCAAAAACATTCAGTACTTC
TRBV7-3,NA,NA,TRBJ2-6,CASSSPGRGAGANVLTF,TGTGCCAGCAGCTCTCCGGGACGCGGCGCTGGGGCCAACGTCCTGACTTTC
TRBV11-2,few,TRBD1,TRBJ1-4,CASSSRTGVQKLFF,TGTGCCAGCAGCTCCCGGACAGGGGTCCAAAAACTGTTTTTT
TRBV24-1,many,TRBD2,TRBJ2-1,CATSDSRTSGLWNEQFF,TGTGCCACCAGTGATTCTCGGACTAGCGGTTTGTGGAATGAGCAGTTCTTC
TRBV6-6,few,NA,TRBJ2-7,CASTHSYEQYF,TGTGCCAGCACTCACAGCTACGAGCAGTACTTC
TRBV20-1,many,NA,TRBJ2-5,CSANRPDQETQYF,TGCAGTGCTAATCGGCCGGACCAAGAGACCCAGTACTTC
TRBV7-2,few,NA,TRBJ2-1,CASSPDRNTYNEQFF,TGTGCCAGCAGCCCCGACAGAAATACCTACAATGAGCAGTTCTTC
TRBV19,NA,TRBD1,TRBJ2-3,CASRAGTGITDTQYF,TGTGCCAGTCGCGCCGGGACAGGGATCACAGATACGCAGTATTTT
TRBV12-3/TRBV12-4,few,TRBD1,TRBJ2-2,CASSLAVGQGSGELFF,TGTGCCAGCAGTTTAGCTGTAGGACAGGGCTCCGGGGAGCTGTTTTTT